This TCR beta chain was profiled in a study of memory CD4+ T cells and cytomegalovirus serostatus. For the study at large: Donors were healthy Belgian adults, under ten CMV seropositive and approximately 23 seronegative.

Produced via immunoSEQ multiplex PCR; TCRdb's table is partial and in-frame only. In the table there are 50,000 or so clones, 70% to 85% of which are singletons. Germline values: CDR1 GTSNPN, CDR2 SVGIG (reference sequence). V gave up 4 bases and J gave up 3 bases; unmatched junction bases: 2. The CDR3 has 12 residues. This clone is medium-sized (0.01 to 0.1%) by share. Its antigen is still unknown. Study conclusions and caveats: CMV serostatus prediction reached median AUC roughly 0.95, or 0.91 with US-trained model. Suggested: most of the CMV-linked TCR signature lies in CD4+ memory cells.

Single viable CD3+CD4+CD8-CD45RO+ cells were sorted as the memory CD4+ T cells. Serum IgG to CMV pp150, pp28, p38 and p52 defined serostatus. The specimen sequenced was memory CD4+ T cells from blood. The gene calls are TRBV30 and TRBJ1-2; 7 bases line up with TRBD1. The sequence was obtained from an adult in good health and CMV-seronegative. CDR3 region: CAWTQGYYGYTF. The CDR3 DNA reads TGTGCCTGGACACAGGGGTACTATGGCTACACCTTC. Supplemented by reference TRBV30 and TRBJ1-2, the full variable domain reads SQTIHQWPATLVQPVGSPLSLECTVEGTSNPNLYWYRQAAGRGLQLLFYSVGIGQISSEVPQNLSASRPQDRQFILSSKKLLLSDSGFYLCAWTQGYYGYTFGSGTRLTVV.